A selection of T cell receptor beta chains follows, all from one sample in a study of cytomegalovirus exposure and HLA in healthy donors. Clones were sequenced by immunoSEQ multiplex PCR, and TCRdb holds only the in-frame ones, with some missing. The repertoire holds 150,000 or so clones, with about four fifths as singletons. The specimen sequenced was PBMCs. These receptor sequences come from a young woman in good health and CMV-seropositive. CDR3s include the opening cysteine and the closing phenylalanine or tryptophan. The order of the fields is D gene, CDR3 length, V gene, J gene, clone size, CDR3 protein, CDR3 DNA. A D gene is named only where the DNA matches it firmly. The size of a clone is reported for some rows only, either as once, few or many, or as a class for expanded clones.

>NA|14|TRBV21-1|TRBJ2-3|NA
CASSNLTRGDTQYF
TGTGCCAGCAGCAACCTGACTAGAGGAGATACGCAGTATTTT
>NA|16|TRBV11-2|TRBJ1-2|NA
CASSLSGPNTIYGYTF
TGTGCCAGCAGCTTGAGCGGTCCAAACACCATTTATGGCTACACCTTC
>NA|16|TRBV6-5|TRBJ2-7|NA
CASSYSSGRFVVEQYF
TGTGCCAGCAGTTACTCCTCTGGCAGGTTTGTCGTCGAGCAGTACTTC
>NA|14|TRBV5-1|TRBJ2-3|once
CASSPRIMADTQYF
TGCGCCAGCAGCCCCAGGATTATGGCAGATACGCAGTATTTT
>NA|14|TRBV27|TRBJ2-1|NA
CASSLFVGAMEQFF
TGTGCCAGCAGTTTATTCGTCGGAGCAATGGAGCAGTTCTTC
>NA|15|TRBV9|TRBJ1-6|once
CASSVNRHYNSPLHF
TGTGCCAGCAGCGTAAACAGACACTATAATTCACCCCTCCACTTT
>TRBD1|15|TRBV5-6|TRBJ1-1|NA
CASSRGSTGVREAFF
TGTGCCAGCAGTCGTGGATCCACAGGGGTTAGGGAAGCTTTCTTT
>NA|13|TRBV19|TRBJ2-1|NA
CASRKGPNNEQFF
TGTGCCAGTAGGAAGGGGCCCAACAATGAGCAGTTCTTC
>TRBD1|14|TRBV30|TRBJ2-7|NA
CAWSVRQGAYEQYF
TGTGCCTGGAGTGTAAGGCAGGGGGCCTACGAGCAGTACTTC
>NA|15|TRBV7-8|TRBJ2-7|few
CASSSTEGSSYEQYF
TGTGCCAGCAGCTCAACGGAGGGAAGTTCCTACGAGCAGTACTTC
>NA|17|TRBV4-3|TRBJ1-4|NA
CASSQVGAGRSNEKLFF
TGCGCCAGCAGCCAAGTGGGGGCCGGGAGGTCTAATGAAAAACTGTTTTTT
>NA|14|TRBV6-5|TRBJ2-3|once
CASSQDSSTDTQYF
TGTGCCAGCAGCCAGGACTCTAGCACAGATACGCAGTATTTT
>NA|11|TRBV5-5|TRBJ2-1|NA
CASSFINEQFF
TGTGCCAGCAGCTTCATCAATGAGCAGTTCTTC
>NA|15|TRBV7-9|TRBJ1-4|NA
CASSEEGARNEKLFF
TGTGCCAGCAGCGAGGAGGGCGCCCGTAATGAAAAACTGTTTTTT
>NA|15|TRBV6-5|TRBJ2-3|NA
CASSYGGGGEDTQYF
TGTGCCAGCAGTTACGGGGGGGGCGGCGAAGATACGCAGTATTTT
>TRBD1|15|TRBV5-1|TRBJ2-3|few
CASSRGQGGTDTQYF
TGCGCCAGCAGCAGGGGACAGGGTGGGACAGATACGCAGTATTTT
>TRBD1|18|TRBV23-1|TRBJ1-1|NA
CASSQHRPRDRGNTEAFF
TGCGCCAGCAGTCAACACCGCCCCCGGGACAGGGGAAACACTGAAGCTTTCTTT
>TRBD2|10|TRBV30|TRBJ2-3|few
CAWQTSSQYF
TGTGCCTGGCAGACTAGCTCCCAGTATTTT
>NA|16|TRBV5-4|TRBJ1-6|NA
CASSLLVGQLVSPLHF
TGTGCCAGCAGCTTACTTGTGGGGCAACTCGTTTCACCCCTCCACTTT
>NA|14|TRBV6-1|TRBJ1-1|NA
CASNPPGGVTEAFF
TGTGCCAGCAACCCCCCGGGAGGGGTGACTGAAGCTTTCTTT
>NA|14|TRBV7-2|TRBJ2-3|NA
CASTKGLKDTKQYF
TGTGCCAGCACCAAGGGCCTCAAGGACACAAAGCAGTATTTT
>NA|13|TRBV27|TRBJ1-5|NA
CASSLGGDQPQHF
TGTGCCAGCAGTTTGGGTGGAGATCAGCCCCAGCATTTT
>TRBD1|14|TRBV6-5|TRBJ2-7|NA
CASSGQGSSYEQYF
TGTGCCAGCAGTGGACAGGGGAGCTCCTACGAGCAGTACTTC
>TRBD2|14|TRBV7-9|TRBJ2-3|few
CASSTGGGTDTQYF
TGTGCCAGCAGCACCGGGGGGGGCACAGATACGCAGTATTTT
>NA|16|TRBV6-5|TRBJ2-6|NA
CASSYIPGSGANVLTF
TGTGCCAGCAGTTACATCCCGGGTTCTGGGGCCAACGTCCTGACTTTC
>NA|14|TRBV7-8|TRBJ2-3|few
CASSLAFWGDTQYF
TGTGCCAGCAGCTTAGCGTTTTGGGGCGATACGCAGTATTTT
>NA|14|TRBV5-1|TRBJ1-2|NA
CASSLQSHNYGYTF
TGCGCCAGCAGCTTACAGTCCCATAACTATGGCTACACCTTC
>NA|13|TRBV6-5|TRBJ2-7|NA
CASSYGRGGEQYF
TGTGCCAGCAGTTACGGCAGGGGTGGTGAGCAGTACTTC
>NA|14|TRBV25-1|TRBJ2-7|once
CASSDGVIPYEQYF
TGTGCCAGCAGTGACGGGGTCATTCCTTACGAGCAGTACTTC
>TRBD1|14|TRBV29-1|TRBJ1-2|NA
CSVEGTGGNYGYTF
TGCAGCGTTGAAGGGACAGGGGGGAACTATGGCTACACCTTC
>TRBD1|16|TRBV5-8|TRBJ1-6|NA
CASSLAGGVITSPLHF
TGTGCCAGCAGCCTTGCAGGGGGCGTAATAACTTCACCCCTCCACTTT